This TCR beta chain came from a study of T-cell reconstitution after alpha-beta-depleted transplantation in children. The study, taken as a whole, reports: Expanded graft clones, several hundred of them, were reportedly the source of alpha-beta T cells about two months after transplant. At one year after transplant, newly produced T cells mostly accounted for T-cell counts and diversity.

This clonotype was seen repeatedly, ten times or more. As yet, its antigen is unknown. As it was prepared, the TCRbeta library received unique molecular identifiers. Each CDR3 protein gets one entry after TCRdb re-called the PCR reads with MiXCR. The sample has 250,000 to 300,000 distinct CDR3 sequences, 10% seen once. Trimming removed 5 bases from V and 7 bases from J, with 6 bases in between. The CDR3 has 11 residues. Specimen: PBMCs, collected before TCRalphabeta/CD19-depleted stem cell transplant. V usage is TRBV12-3 or TRBV12-4 and J usage is TRBJ2-1, with D uncertain. This sequence originates from a boy younger than two with acute myeloid leukemia, due to receive a stem cell transplant. The CDR3 coding sequence is TGTGCCAGCAGTCCCAGAAATGAGCAGTTCTTC. Amino acid sequence: CASSPRNEQFF.